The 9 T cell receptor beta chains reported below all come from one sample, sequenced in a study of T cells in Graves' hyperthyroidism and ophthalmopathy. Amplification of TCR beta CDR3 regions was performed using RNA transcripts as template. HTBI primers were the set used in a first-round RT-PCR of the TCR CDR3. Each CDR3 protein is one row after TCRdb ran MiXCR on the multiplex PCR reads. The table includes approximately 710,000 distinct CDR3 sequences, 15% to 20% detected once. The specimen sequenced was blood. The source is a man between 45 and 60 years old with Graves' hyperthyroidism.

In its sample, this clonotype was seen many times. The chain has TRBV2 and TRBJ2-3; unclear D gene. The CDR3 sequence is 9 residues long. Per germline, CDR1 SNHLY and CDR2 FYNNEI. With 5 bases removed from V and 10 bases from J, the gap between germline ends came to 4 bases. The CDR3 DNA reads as TGTGCCAGCAGTACCCCGCAGTATTTT. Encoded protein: CASSTPQYF.

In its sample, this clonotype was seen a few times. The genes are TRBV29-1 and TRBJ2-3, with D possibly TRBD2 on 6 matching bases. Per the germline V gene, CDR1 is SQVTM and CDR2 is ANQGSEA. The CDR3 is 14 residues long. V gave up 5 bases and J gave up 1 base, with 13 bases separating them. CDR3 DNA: TGCAGCGTTACATGGGACTTACGCACAGATACGCAGTATTTT. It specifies CSVTWDLRTDTQYF.

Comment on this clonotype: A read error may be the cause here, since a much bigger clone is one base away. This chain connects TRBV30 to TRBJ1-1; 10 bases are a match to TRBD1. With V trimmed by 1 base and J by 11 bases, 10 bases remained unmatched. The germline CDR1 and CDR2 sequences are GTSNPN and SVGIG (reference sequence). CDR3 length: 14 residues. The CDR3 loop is CAWSARGGGQGAFF. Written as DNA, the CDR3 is TGTGCCTGGAGTGCCCGCGGTGGGGGACAGGGGGCTTTCTTT. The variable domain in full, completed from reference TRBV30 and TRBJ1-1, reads SQTIHQWPATLVQPVGSPLSLECTVEGTSNPNLYWYRQAAGRGLQLLFYSVGIGQISSEVPQNLSASRPQDRQFILSSKKLLLSDSGFYLCAWSARGGGQGAFFGQGTRLTVV.

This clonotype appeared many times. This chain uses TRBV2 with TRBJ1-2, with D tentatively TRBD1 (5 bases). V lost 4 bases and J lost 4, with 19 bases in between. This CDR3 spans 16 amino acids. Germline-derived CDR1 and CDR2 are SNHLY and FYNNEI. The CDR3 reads CASSVEGPQTFYGYTF. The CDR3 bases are TGTGCCAGCAGTGTAGAGGGGCCACAAACCTTCTATGGCTACACCTTC.

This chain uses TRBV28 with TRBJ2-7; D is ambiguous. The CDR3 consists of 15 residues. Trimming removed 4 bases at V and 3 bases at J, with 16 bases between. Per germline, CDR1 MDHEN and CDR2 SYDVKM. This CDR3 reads CASSSILTDRYEQYF. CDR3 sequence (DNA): TGTGCCAGCAGTTCAATTTTAACGGACCGCTACGAGCAGTACTTC.

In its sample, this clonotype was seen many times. This CDR3 is CASSASSTRPHETQYF. The CDR3 DNA follows: TGCGCCAGCAGCGCCAGTTCGACCCGGCCCCATGAGACCCAGTACTTC. The chain employs TRBV4-3 and TRBJ2-5, with D unclear. The length of the CDR3 is 16 residues. Germline V gene data show CDR1 as LGHNA and CDR2 as YSLEER. Trimming took 5 bases from V and 5 from J, leaving 21 bases between them.

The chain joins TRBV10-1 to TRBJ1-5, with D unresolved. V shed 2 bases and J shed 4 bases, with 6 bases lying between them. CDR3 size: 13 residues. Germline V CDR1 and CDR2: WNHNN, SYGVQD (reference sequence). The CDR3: CASSEHGNQPQHF. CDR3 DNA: TGCGCCAGCAGTGAGCACGGTAATCAGCCCCAGCATTTT.

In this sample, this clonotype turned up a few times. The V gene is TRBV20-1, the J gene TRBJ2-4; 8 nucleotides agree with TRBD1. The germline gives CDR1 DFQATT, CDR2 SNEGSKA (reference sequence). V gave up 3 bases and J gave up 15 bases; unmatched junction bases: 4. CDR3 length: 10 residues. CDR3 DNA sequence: TGCAGTGCTAGCCGGACAGGGTTGTACTTC. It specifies CSASRTGLYF.

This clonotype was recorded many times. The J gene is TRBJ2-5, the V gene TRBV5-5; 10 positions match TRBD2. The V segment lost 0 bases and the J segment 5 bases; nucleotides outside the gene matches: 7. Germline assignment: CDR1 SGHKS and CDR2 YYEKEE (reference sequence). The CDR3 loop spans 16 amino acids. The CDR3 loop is CASSLVLAGGGETQYF. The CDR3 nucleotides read TGTGCCAGCAGCTTGGTGTTAGCGGGAGGCGGGGAGACCCAGTACTTC. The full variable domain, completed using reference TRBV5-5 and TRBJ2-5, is DAGVTQSPTHLIKTRGQQVTLRCSPISGHKSVSWYQQVLGQGPQFIFQYYEKEERGRGNFPDRFSARQFPNYSSELNVNALLLGDSALYLCASSLVLAGGGETQYFGPGTRLLVL.